The 25 T cell receptor beta chains below come from one sample, sequenced in a study of T-cell memory formation after mild COVID-19. TCRdb used MiXCR to reprocess the 5' RACE reads, holding one entry per CDR3 protein. The sample has about 240,000 distinct CDR3 sequences, 7.5% to 10% seen once. The sequenced material came from PBMCs or a T cell subset sorted from them (not recorded which). The receptors come from a man between 18 and 35 years old who had mild COVID-19 (a few samples of this study predate the infection). Cell type and time point are not known.

This clonotype came up a few times. The CDR3 protein is CASSGASGYEQYV. Here the CDR3 DNA reads TGTGCCAGCAGTGGAGCTTCAGGGTACGAGCAGTACGTC. The chain recombines TRBV6-1 with TRBJ2-7; tentatively, D is TRBD1 (5 bases). Germline assignment: CDR1 MNHNS and CDR2 SASEGT. The V end lost 4 bases, the J end lost 4 bases, and 11 bases lay between the germline ends. The CDR3 runs 13 residues.

There are a few counts of this clonotype. This chain links TRBV5-1 with TRBJ2-5; D call uncertain. The V gene lost 0 bases and the J gene lost 5 bases, with 11 bases spanning the gap. The CDR3 covers 14 residues. Germline CDR1 reads SGHRS; CDR2 reads YFSETQ. The CDR3 spells CASSLEAGWETQYF. CDR3 DNA sequence: TGCGCCAGCAGCTTGGAGGCAGGTTGGGAGACCCAGTACTTC. Supplemented by reference TRBV5-1 and TRBJ2-5, the full variable domain reads KAGVTQTPRYLIKTRGQQVTLSCSPISGHRSVSWYQQTPGQGLQFLFEYFSETQRNKGNFPGRFSGRQFSNSRSEMNVSTLELGDSALYLCASSLEAGWETQYFGPGTRLLVL.

This clonotype was seen only a few times. The chain carries TRBV20-1 and TRBJ2-7; 7 bases fit TRBD1. The CDR3 has 14 residues. Trimming removed 5 bases from V and 1 base from J; junction bases left unmatched: 8. Germline CDR1 is DFQATT and CDR2 is SNEGSKA (reference sequence). The CDR3 loop is CSAPDRVKSYEQYF. The CDR3 DNA reads TGCAGTGCTCCAGACAGGGTGAAATCCTACGAGCAGTACTTC.

This clonotype was observed a few times. J is TRBJ2-1 and V is TRBV24-1; D is possibly TRBD2 (6 bases). The V gene lost 7 bases and the J gene lost 4 bases, with 13 bases spanning the gap. Germline V gene lookup returns CDR1 KGHDR and CDR2 SFDVKD. This CDR3 contains 14 residues. The CDR3 sequence is CATSPWGGYNEQFF. In DNA, the CDR3 is TGTGCCACCAGCCCTTGGGGAGGTTACAATGAGCAGTTCTTC.

This clonotype showed up just a few times. The gene calls are TRBV15 and TRBJ2-5; D ambiguous. The V end was cut by 1 base, the J end by 3 bases, with 3 bases between. CDR1 and CDR2 from the germline V gene are LNHNV and YYDKDF (reference sequence). The CDR3 totals 12 residues. The CDR3 spells CATSRVEETQYF. The CDR3 nucleotides read TGTGCCACCAGCAGAGTAGAAGAGACCCAGTACTTC.

The chain carries TRBV7-9 and TRBJ2-3; 8 bases are shared with TRBD2. The CDR3 loop spans 15 amino acids. The V and J ends lost 3 bases and 5 bases, in that order; junction bases with no gene match: 7. Germline CDR1 is SEHNR and CDR2 is FQNEAQ (reference sequence). CDR3 sequence (DNA): TGTGCCAGCAGCTTCGGGGGGGGGCCCGGAGATACGCAGTATTTT. As protein: CASSFGGGPGDTQYF.

This chain links TRBV7-2 with TRBJ2-7, with D possibly TRBD1 on 6 matching bases. V shed 7 bases and J shed 3 bases, with 19 bases lying between them. This CDR3 is 15 amino acids long. From germline, CDR1 is SGHTA and CDR2 FQGNSA. This CDR3 is CASKLSRGSLYEQYF. The CDR3 DNA is TGTGCCAGCAAGCTTAGCAGGGGATCCCTCTACGAGCAGTACTTC.

This clonotype was detected a few times. The gene calls are TRBV10-3 and TRBJ1-5; the D is unclear. Germline V gives CDR1 ENHRY, CDR2 SYGVKD. Trimming stripped 10 bases from V and 7 bases from J, with 17 bases between. The CDR3 extends over 13 amino acids. For the CDR3, the DNA is TGTGCCACCCAAAGCGGGGAAGGACAGCCCCAGCATTTT. This translates into CATQSGEGQPQHF.

The chain uses TRBV7-2 and TRBJ2-5, with 10 positions matching TRBD1. The J segment lost 2 bases and the V segment lost 5 bases, leaving 11 bases of the junction unmatched. Germline V gene data show CDR1 as SGHTA and CDR2 as FQGNSA. This CDR3 comprises 17 residues. CDR3 nucleotide sequence: TGTGCCAGCAGCATAACGACAGGGGGCGCGGGTCAAGAGACCCAGTACTTC. Amino acid sequence: CASSITTGGAGQETQYF.

In this sample, this clonotype turned up a few times. The chain carries TRBV6-6 and TRBJ1-5, with TRBD1 as a possible D gene (5 bases). The CDR3 has 14 residues. V lost 6 bases and J 0 bases, leaving 9 bases between the germline ends. The germline gives CDR1 MNHNY, CDR2 SVGAGI (reference sequence). CDR3 DNA: TGTGCCAGCAGGCAGGGTTATAGCAATCAGCCCCAGCATTTT. Amino acids: CASRQGYSNQPQHF.

The chain recombines TRBV10-3 with TRBJ1-4; weak D call: TRBD1 (6 bases). Deletions cut 0 bases from V and 8 bases from J, with 13 bases between. The length of the CDR3 is 15 residues. CDR1 and CDR2 from the germline V gene are ENHRY and SYGVKD. The CDR3 region is CAISESRGAEEKLFF. CDR3 in DNA: TGTGCCATCAGTGAGTCGCGGGGGGCTGAGGAAAAACTGTTTTTT.

This clonotype was found a few times. V is TRBV4-2 and J is TRBJ2-7; tentatively, D is TRBD2 (6 bases). The germline V and J ends were trimmed by 2 bases and 7 bases, with 18 bases remaining between them. Germline values: CDR1 LGHNA, CDR2 YNFKEQ. The CDR3 contains 15 residues. The CDR3: CASSQPGRGSGEQYF. CDR3 in DNA: TGTGCCAGCAGCCAACCGGGACGGGGGTCTGGAGAGCAGTACTTC.

This clonotype was seen only a few times. The chain links TRBV7-2 to TRBJ2-2, with D uncertain. Trimming removed 1 base at V and 0 bases at J, with 9 bases between. There are 16 residues in the CDR3. CDR1 is SGHTA and CDR2 is FQGNSA in the germline V gene. In nucleotides, the CDR3 is TGTGCCAGCAGCTTAGTGAGGACGTCGAACACCGGGGAGCTGTTTTTT. Protein product: CASSLVRTSNTGELFF.

The chain joins TRBV7-6 to TRBJ2-1; D might be TRBD1 or TRBD2, each matching 5 bases. V was pared by 5 bases and J by 7 bases, with 21 bases between. The CDR3 totals 16 residues. The germline gives CDR1 SGHVS, CDR2 FNYEAQ. The CDR3 coding sequence is TGTGCCAGCAGCGTACTAGGTAGTATCAAGGGGAATGAGCAGTTCTTC. This codes for CASSVLGSIKGNEQFF.

This clonotype was seen a handful of times. CDR3 region: CASSYDRYYEQYF. The CDR3 nucleotides are TGTGCCAGCAGTTACGACAGATACTACGAGCAGTACTTC. The chain couples TRBV6-6 to TRBJ2-7, with D maybe TRBD1 (5 bases). The CDR3 runs 13 residues. V lost 2 bases to trimming and J lost 3 bases, with 8 bases between them. The germline gives CDR1 MNHNY, CDR2 SVGAGI (reference sequence).

This clonotype was counted at least ten times. The V gene is TRBV7-7, the J gene TRBJ2-5, with 8 bases that match TRBD1. The germline gives CDR1 SSHAT, CDR2 FNYEAQ (reference sequence). CDR3 length: 15 residues. The V segment lost 1 base and the J segment 5 bases; nucleotides outside the gene matches: 6. The CDR3 spells CASSLVTGEIETQYF. DNA for the CDR3: TGTGCCAGCAGCTTAGTGACAGGGGAAATTGAGACCCAGTACTTC. The complete variable domain, with remaining parts taken from reference TRBV7-7 and TRBJ2-5, reads GAGVSQSPRYKVTKRGQDVTLRCDPISSHATLYWYQQALGQGPEFLTYFNYEAQPDKSGLPSDRFSAERPEGSISTLTIQRTEQRDSAMYRCASSLVTGEIETQYFGPGTRLLVL.

This chain joins TRBV6-2 or TRBV6-3 and TRBJ2-5; 12 bases align to TRBD2. The CDR3 runs to 16 residues. V shed 6 bases, J shed 1 base, and the junction held 6 bases outside the gene matches. Per germline, CDR1 MNHEY and CDR2 SVGEGT. CDR3 sequence: CASSRGLAGFQETQYF. CDR3 nucleotides: TGTGCCAGCAGCCGCGGACTAGCGGGGTTCCAAGAGACCCAGTACTTC.

This clonotype was seen repeatedly, ten times or more. This chain uses TRBV20-1 with TRBJ1-1; 7 bases agree with TRBD1. Trimming at V came to 0 bases and at J to 5 bases, leaving 15 bases not matched to a gene. This CDR3 is built from 17 residues. CDR1 and CDR2 from the germline V gene are DFQATT and SNEGSKA (reference sequence). CDR3 amino acids: CSARDLLLQGPWTEAFF. Here the CDR3 DNA reads TGCAGTGCTAGAGATCTCCTTCTACAGGGGCCGTGGACTGAAGCTTTCTTT.

This chain links TRBV6-6 with TRBJ1-5, with no clear D. The length of the CDR3 is 15 residues. Germline V lookup: CDR1 MNHNY, CDR2 SVGAGI (reference sequence). Trimming took off 0 bases at V and 10 bases at J, with 16 bases between the two ends. The CDR3 region is CASSYSGGRWGPQHF. The CDR3 nucleotides read TGTGCCAGCAGTTACTCAGGCGGGAGATGGGGACCCCAGCATTTT.

This clonotype appeared many times. The gene calls are TRBV6-5 and TRBJ2-2, with 11 bases fitting TRBD1. The V gene end was trimmed by 2 bases and the J gene end by 7 bases; junction bases not matched to a gene: 3. The CDR3 totals 15 residues. CDR1 MNHEY and CDR2 SVGAGI come from the germline V gene. The CDR3 is CASSYRGTGGGELFF. Here the CDR3 DNA reads TGTGCCAGCAGTTACCGGGGGACAGGGGGCGGGGAGCTGTTTTTT.

The chain joins TRBV5-1 to TRBJ1-6, with D tentatively TRBD1 (5 bases). V lost 3 bases to trimming and J lost 7 bases, with 23 bases between them. CDR3 size: 18 residues. Germline V gives CDR1 SGHRS, CDR2 YFSETQ. The CDR3 DNA sequence: TGCGCCAGCAGCTCCCGATTGCGAGGGGCTAGCCTGAATTCACCCCTCCACTTT. It translates to CASSSRLRGASLNSPLHF. Full variable domain (missing parts from reference TRBV5-1 and TRBJ1-6): KAGVTQTPRYLIKTRGQQVTLSCSPISGHRSVSWYQQTPGQGLQFLFEYFSETQRNKGNFPGRFSGRQFSNSRSEMNVSTLELGDSALYLCASSSRLRGASLNSPLHFGNGTRLTVT.

The chain combines TRBV27 with TRBJ1-6, with D tentatively TRBD1 (5 bases). From germline, CDR1 is MNHEY and CDR2 SMNVEV (reference sequence). The CDR3 length is 14 residues. Trimming took 5 bases from V and 6 from J, leaving 11 bases between them. CDR3 DNA sequence: TGTGCCAGCAGTGCCCCAGGGTTTAATTCACCCCTCCACTTT. Translated: CASSAPGFNSPLHF.

The gene calls are TRBV5-5 and TRBJ2-7, with D perhaps TRBD1 or TRBD2 (5 bases each). The CDR3 has 14 residues. In germline, CDR1 is SGHKS, CDR2 YYEKEE (reference sequence). Trimming removed 5 bases at V and 3 bases at J, with 15 bases between. This CDR3 is CASRRPGTDYEQYF. In nucleotides, the CDR3 is TGTGCCAGCAGAAGACCCGGGACGGACTACGAGCAGTACTTC.

This clonotype was observed a handful of times. CDR3 nucleotide sequence: TGTGCCAGCAGCTTAAGTTCGTCGCAGTTCTTC. Amino acids: CASSLSSSQFF. This rearrangement joins TRBV7-2 to TRBJ2-1; D remains unclear. The CDR3 spans 11 residues. CDR1 is SGHTA and CDR2 is FQGNSA in the germline V gene. The germline V and J ends were trimmed by 2 bases and 12 bases, with 8 bases remaining between them. The complete variable domain, with remaining parts taken from reference TRBV7-2 and TRBJ2-1, reads GAGVSQSPSNKVTEKGKDVELRCDPISGHTALYWYRQSLGQGLEFLIYFQGNSAPDKSGLPSDRFSAERTGGSVSTLTIQRTQQEDSAVYLCASSLSSSQFFGPGTRLTVL.

Notes on this clonotype: Since a much larger clone is just one base distant, this may be a read error. The V and J genes are TRBV15 and TRBJ2-3, with D possibly being TRBD1 or TRBD2 (5 bases each). The germline gives CDR1 LNHNV, CDR2 YYDKDF (reference sequence). This CDR3 spans 13 amino acids. Trimming removed 2 bases from V and 11 bases from J, with 14 bases in between. This chain's CDR3 is CATSRSGDHRQYF. The CDR3 DNA sequence: TGTGCCACCAGCAGATCTGGGGACCATCGGCAGTATTTT.